This T cell receptor (beta chain) was observed in a study of blood T cell repertoires in COVID-19. As originally analysed: Estimates of nucleated cell counts were drawn from the amplification of reference gene primers. TCRdb keeps only in-frame clones here, not all; method: immunoSEQ multiplex PCR. The V and J calls and clone size were taken over from that table, and D and trimming were inferred from the DNA. The sample carries 150,000 to 200,000 clones, approximately 80% recorded once. The sequence was obtained from a woman aged 55-69 years who had recovered from COVID-19. Sequenced material: PBMCs or T cells enriched from blood (not recorded which).

Here the CDR3 reads CASSLVIERENGYTF. DNA of the CDR3: TGTGCCAGCAGCCTAGTCATCGAACGGGAAAATGGCTACACCTTC. The rearrangement uses TRBV5-6 and TRBJ1-2, with unresolved D. The CDR3 length is 15 residues. V lost 4 bases to trimming and J lost 6 bases, with 19 bases between them. CDR1 and CDR2 from the germline V gene are SGHDT and YYEEEE.